This paragraph covers one T cell receptor beta chain sequence. Its antigen remains unidentified. Primers: 60 Vbeta forward and 13 Jbeta reverse. Measured with immunoSEQ multiplex PCR; TCRdb has only the in-frame clones, and not every one. The sample has 100,000 to 150,000 clones; around 78% are singletons. The CDR3 has 18 residues. The germline V and J ends were trimmed by 0 bases and 6 bases, with 22 bases remaining between them. The V gene's germline CDR1 is SGHVS and CDR2 FNYEAQ. The sample comes from a study of cytomegalovirus exposure and HLA in healthy donors. Study-level points and caveats: Data from an earlier analysis indicated that most TCR beta V segments were productive either about 87% or about 30% of the time. V- and J-gene trimming of TCR beta was linked (in a later analysis) to a missense DCLRE1C variant. Reported findings show TCR beta sequences accurately forecast HLA-A and HLA-B alleles in most subjects.

The clonotype originates from a man aged 18 to 29 in good health and CMV-seropositive. Source material: PBMCs. The chain uses TRBV7-6 and TRBJ2-3, with D possibly matching TRBD2 (6 bases). The CDR3 DNA reads as TGTGCCAGCAGCTTAGCGCTGGGGTACAGACTAGATTGGGATACGCAGTATTTT. It is translated as CASSLALGYRLDWDTQYF. Full variable domain (outside the CDR3, taken from reference TRBV7-6 and TRBJ2-3): GAGVSQSPRYKVTKRGQDVALRCDPISGHVSLYWYRQALGQGPEFLTYFNYEAQQDKSGLPNDRFSAERPEGSISTLTIQRTEQRDSAMYRCASSLALGYRLDWDTQYFGPGTRLTVL.